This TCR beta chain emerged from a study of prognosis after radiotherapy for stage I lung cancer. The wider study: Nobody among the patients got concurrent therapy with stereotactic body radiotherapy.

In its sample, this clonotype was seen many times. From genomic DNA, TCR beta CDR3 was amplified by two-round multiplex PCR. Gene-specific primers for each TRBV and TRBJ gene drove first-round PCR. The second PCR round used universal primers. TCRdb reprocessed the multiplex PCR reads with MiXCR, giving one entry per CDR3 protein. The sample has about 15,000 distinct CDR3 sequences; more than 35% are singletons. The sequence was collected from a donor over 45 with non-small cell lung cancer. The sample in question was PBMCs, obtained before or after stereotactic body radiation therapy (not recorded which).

The CDR3, as DNA: TGTGCCACCAGCAGAGATCCTAGCGGGGGGGCCAGAGAGCAGTTCTTC. It encodes CATSRDPSGGAREQFF. This chain uses TRBV15 with TRBJ2-1, with 12 positions matching TRBD2. Trimming took 0 bases from V and 10 from J; bases not matched to a gene: 7. This CDR3 region has 16 residues. The V gene's germline CDR1 is LNHNV and CDR2 YYDKDF (reference sequence).